This T cell receptor (beta chain) stems from a study of T cell responses to AZD1222 COVID-19 vaccine. This CDR3 spans 15 amino acids. Per the germline V gene, CDR1 is MGHDK and CDR2 is SYGVNS. V was pared by 4 bases and J by 8 bases, with 7 bases of the junction left unmatched. TCRdb's table, derived via immunoSEQ multiplex PCR, lists solely in-frame clones and lacks some. The table shows some 110,000 clones, with over 75% occurring only once. This clone was seen more than once but under ten times. The clonotype comes from an adult in good health. Sequences were derived from peripheral blood, sampled on day 0 of AZD1222 vaccination. The rearrangement links TRBV25-1 to TRBJ1-6; 8 bases are a match to TRBD1. This chain's CDR3 is CASSVSRGPHSPLHF. As DNA, the CDR3 is TGTGCCAGCAGTGTATCCAGGGGGCCTCATTCACCCCTCCACTTT.